These T cell receptor beta chains were read from a single sample in a study of blood T cell repertoires in COVID-19. The data were produced by immunoSEQ multiplex PCR, yet TCRdb's version contains in-frame clones alone and is incomplete. The table shows some 58,000 clones, with around 90% occurring only once. The sample comprised peripheral blood. All receptors derive from a human donor in a cohort sampled during active COVID-19. Each CDR3 is given with its conserved first and last residue. D genes are given only for firm matches. Some rows mark clone size as missing; the rest say once, few, many or name a class of expanded clone.

clone_size: .
v_call: TRBV4-1
j_call: TRBJ1-2
d_call: .
cdr3_length: 15
cdr3_aa: CASSQGSGLDYGYTF
cdr3_nt: TGCGCCAGCAGTCAGGGGTCAGGGTTAGACTATGGCTACACCTTC

clone_size: .
v_call: TRBV12-3/TRBV12-4
j_call: TRBJ2-5
d_call: .
cdr3_length: 13
cdr3_aa: CASSQVGGVTQYF
cdr3_nt: TGTGCCAGCAGTCAAGTCGGCGGGGTGACCCAGTACTTC

clone_size: .
v_call: TRBV18
j_call: TRBJ1-3
d_call: TRBD1
cdr3_length: 14
cdr3_aa: CASSGQGSGNTIYF
cdr3_nt: TGTGCCAGCTCAGGACAGGGGTCCGGAAACACCATATATTTT

clone_size: .
v_call: TRBV28
j_call: TRBJ1-1
d_call: .
cdr3_length: 13
cdr3_aa: CASSFARSTEAFF
cdr3_nt: TGTGCCAGCAGTTTTGCCAGAAGCACTGAAGCTTTCTTT

clone_size: .
v_call: TRBV2
j_call: TRBJ2-7
d_call: .
cdr3_length: 12
cdr3_aa: CASSDDRSEQYF
cdr3_nt: TGTGCCAGCAGTGATGACAGGAGTGAGCAGTACTTC

clone_size: .
v_call: TRBV6-5
j_call: TRBJ2-5
d_call: TRBD1
cdr3_length: 14
cdr3_aa: CASSTGQGYETQYF
cdr3_nt: TGTGCCAGCAGTACAGGACAGGGTTACGAGACCCAGTACTTC

clone_size: .
v_call: TRBV18
j_call: TRBJ1-1
d_call: .
cdr3_length: 15
cdr3_aa: CASSPRAAGNTEAFF
cdr3_nt: TGTGCCAGCTCACCACGGGCTGCGGGGAACACTGAAGCTTTCTTT

clone_size: .
v_call: TRBV3-1/TRBV3-2
j_call: TRBJ2-5
d_call: TRBD2
cdr3_length: 16
cdr3_aa: CASSQRDGTSLPTQYF
cdr3_nt: TGTGCCAGCAGCCAGAGGGACGGGACTAGCCTCCCAACCCAGTACTTC

clone_size: once
v_call: TRBV29-1
j_call: TRBJ1-6
d_call: .
cdr3_length: 13
cdr3_aa: CSVRFTPGSPLHF
cdr3_nt: TGCAGCGTTCGTTTTACACCCGGGTCACCCCTCCACTTT

clone_size: .
v_call: TRBV7-3
j_call: TRBJ2-2
d_call: .
cdr3_length: 15
cdr3_aa: CASSYGTPNTGELFF
cdr3_nt: TGTGCCAGCAGCTACGGGACACCCAACACCGGGGAGCTGTTTTTT

clone_size: .
v_call: TRBV4-1
j_call: TRBJ2-6
d_call: .
cdr3_length: 19
cdr3_aa: CASSHQLRKGGPGANVLTF
cdr3_nt: TGCGCCAGCAGCCACCAATTGAGGAAAGGGGGACCTGGGGCCAACGTCCTGACTTTC

clone_size: .
v_call: TRBV7-9
j_call: TRBJ2-2
d_call: TRBD1
cdr3_length: 16
cdr3_aa: CASSFMGQTNTGELFF
cdr3_nt: TGTGCCAGCAGCTTTATGGGACAGACAAACACCGGGGAGCTGTTTTTT

clone_size: .
v_call: TRBV7-3
j_call: TRBJ2-2
d_call: TRBD1
cdr3_length: 17
cdr3_aa: CASSPPGQGASTGELFF
cdr3_nt: TGTGCCAGCAGCCCCCCGGGGCAGGGGGCAAGCACCGGGGAGCTGTTTTTT

clone_size: .
v_call: TRBV10-2
j_call: TRBJ2-1
d_call: TRBD2
cdr3_length: 15
cdr3_aa: CASSGTSGGGNEQFF
cdr3_nt: TGCGCCAGCAGCGGGACTAGCGGGGGGGGCAATGAGCAGTTCTTC

clone_size: .
v_call: TRBV5-1
j_call: TRBJ2-5
d_call: .
cdr3_length: 13
cdr3_aa: CASSLTGRETQYF
cdr3_nt: TGCGCCAGCAGCTTGACTGGGAGAGAGACCCAGTACTTC

clone_size: .
v_call: TRBV6-6
j_call: TRBJ1-2
d_call: TRBD1
cdr3_length: 13
cdr3_aa: CASRPTGGGGYTF
cdr3_nt: TGTGCCAGCAGGCCGACAGGGGGCGGTGGCTACACCTTC

clone_size: .
v_call: TRBV7-9
j_call: TRBJ1-4
d_call: TRBD1
cdr3_length: 16
cdr3_aa: CASSLGDTGVGEKLFF
cdr3_nt: TGTGCCAGCAGCTTAGGGGATACAGGGGTAGGGGAAAAACTGTTTTTT

clone_size: few
v_call: TRBV5-5
j_call: TRBJ2-3
d_call: TRBD1
cdr3_length: 15
cdr3_aa: CASSSPGQGVDTQYF
cdr3_nt: TGTGCCAGCAGCTCACCGGGACAGGGAGTTGATACGCAGTATTTT

clone_size: .
v_call: TRBV27
j_call: TRBJ2-3
d_call: TRBD1
cdr3_length: 13
cdr3_aa: CASSYRGSDTQYF
cdr3_nt: TGTGCCAGCAGTTACAGGGGTTCGGATACGCAGTATTTT

clone_size: .
v_call: TRBV6-5
j_call: TRBJ1-2
d_call: .
cdr3_length: 12
cdr3_aa: CASSSRVDGYTF
cdr3_nt: TGTGCCAGCAGTTCGAGGGTTGATGGCTACACCTTC

clone_size: few
v_call: TRBV20-1
j_call: TRBJ1-1
d_call: .
cdr3_length: 11
cdr3_aa: CSAGLGAEAFF
cdr3_nt: TGCAGTGCTGGGCTGGGAGCTGAAGCTTTCTTT

clone_size: .
v_call: TRBV4-1
j_call: TRBJ2-5
d_call: TRBD2
cdr3_length: 18
cdr3_aa: CASSQALASGPSRETQYF
cdr3_nt: TGCGCCAGCAGCCAAGCTTTAGCTAGCGGCCCCTCGAGGGAGACCCAGTACTTC

clone_size: .
v_call: TRBV7-3
j_call: TRBJ2-7
d_call: .
cdr3_length: 14
cdr3_aa: CASAFSGSAYEQYF
cdr3_nt: TGTGCCAGCGCCTTCTCCGGGTCGGCCTACGAGCAGTACTTC

clone_size: .
v_call: TRBV5-6
j_call: TRBJ2-5
d_call: TRBD2
cdr3_length: 19
cdr3_aa: CASSYRTSGGSPGDETQYF
cdr3_nt: TGTGCCAGCAGCTACCGAACTAGCGGGGGGTCGCCCGGAGATGAGACCCAGTACTTC

clone_size: .
v_call: TRBV12-3/TRBV12-4
j_call: TRBJ1-1
d_call: .
cdr3_length: 13
cdr3_aa: CASRQNLNTEAFF
cdr3_nt: TGTGCCAGCAGACAGAACCTGAACACTGAAGCTTTCTTT

clone_size: .
v_call: TRBV6-5
j_call: TRBJ2-1
d_call: TRBD1
cdr3_length: 14
cdr3_aa: CASASGQVNNEQFF
cdr3_nt: TGTGCCAGCGCCTCGGGACAGGTTAACAATGAGCAGTTCTTC

clone_size: .
v_call: TRBV7-2
j_call: TRBJ1-4
d_call: TRBD1
cdr3_length: 15
cdr3_aa: CASSFQGARAEKLFF
cdr3_nt: TGTGCCAGCAGCTTTCAGGGGGCGCGAGCTGAAAAACTGTTTTTT

clone_size: .
v_call: TRBV13
j_call: TRBJ2-7
d_call: TRBD2
cdr3_length: 14
cdr3_aa: CASSAGDIRNEQYF
cdr3_nt: TGTGCCAGCAGCGCGGGGGATATTAGGAACGAGCAGTACTTC